The rows below give T cell receptor beta chains drawn from one sample of a study of T cells after yellow fever vaccination. TCRdb processed the 5' RACE reads anew with MiXCR; each CDR3 protein has one entry. The sample shows about 330,000 distinct CDR3 sequences, over 4% of them seen only once. The material sequenced was PBMCs, taken 5 days after the yellow fever booster vaccination. The receptors originated from a man younger than 35 who received the YFV17D yellow fever vaccine. Both conserved end residues are part of each CDR3. D genes are given only for firm matches. Size values are once, few and many counts, or a class for expanded clones, and some rows have none.

v_call	j_call	clone_size	d_call	cdr3_nt	cdr3_aa
TRBV20-1	TRBJ1-5	-	-	TGCAGTGCTAGGAAGGGGAGGGGATGGAATCAGCCCCAGCATTTT	CSARKGRGWNQPQHF
TRBV6-5	TRBJ2-3	-	-	TGTGCCAGCAGTTATAGGAAGACAGATACGCAGTATTTT	CASSYRKTDTQYF
TRBV4-1	TRBJ2-7	many	-	TGCGCCAGCAGCCAAGAAGCAATAGGTTACGAGCAGTACTTC	CASSQEAIGYEQYF
TRBV7-9	TRBJ2-7	many	-	TGTGCCAGCAGCCCAAGTCCGGGGAAAAACGGGCAGTACTTC	CASSPSPGKNGQYF
TRBV7-8	TRBJ1-2	-	-	TGTGCCAGCAGCTTAGAACTAGGCGGAGGTGGCTACACCTTC	CASSLELGGGGYTF
TRBV6-6	TRBJ1-2	many	-	TGTGCCAGCAGAACAATAGATGGCTACACCTTC	CASRTIDGYTF
TRBV5-5	TRBJ2-1	few	-	TGTGCCAGCAGCTTTCCCCCCCGGAATGAGCAGTTCTTC	CASSFPPRNEQFF
TRBV5-5	TRBJ2-2	many	-	TGTGCCAGCAGCTTCGAGGGGCATGGGGAGCTGTTTTTT	CASSFEGHGELFF
TRBV10-3	TRBJ2-6	many	-	TGTGCCATCAGACCGACAGAAAGCTCTGGGGCCAACGTCCTGACTTTC	CAIRPTESSGANVLTF
TRBV20-1	TRBJ1-2	many	-	TGCAGTGCGCCCCTCAGCGGGGCAGGCTACACCTTC	CSAPLSGAGYTF
TRBV20-1	TRBJ2-7	few	-	TGCAGTGCTAGTAAACGGAACTCCTACGAGCAGTACTTC	CSASKRNSYEQYF
TRBV28	TRBJ2-3	many	-	TGTGCCACGCAATCAAGGATGGATACGCAGTATTTT	CATQSRMDTQYF
TRBV28	TRBJ1-4	few	-	TGTGCCAGCAGGGGAACGGGAAAACTGTTTTTT	CASRGTGKLFF
TRBV29-1	TRBJ2-3	-	-	TGCAGCGTTGTAGTTTGGGACTCGGCTAGCACAGATACGCAGTATTTT	CSVVVWDSASTDTQYF
TRBV7-9	TRBJ2-2	-	-	TGTGCCAGCAGCCCGGGTTCCAGGGTTAACACCGGGGAGCTGTTTTTT	CASSPGSRVNTGELFF
TRBV18	TRBJ2-1	few	TRBD1	TGTGCCAGCTCACCAGACAGGGTCCCCTACAATGAGCAGTTCTTC	CASSPDRVPYNEQFF
TRBV5-1	TRBJ2-7	few	TRBD1	TGCGCCAGCAGCTTCCAAGGACAGGTTACCTACGAGCAGTACTTC	CASSFQGQVTYEQYF
TRBV11-2	TRBJ2-3	-	-	TGTGCCAGCAGCTTTTTTTGGGGTTCTAGCACAGATACGCAGTATTTT	CASSFFWGSSTDTQYF
TRBV5-1	TRBJ2-2	many	TRBD1	TGCGCCAGCAGCTTACGGGACAGATTTACCGGGGAGCTGTTTTTT	CASSLRDRFTGELFF
TRBV7-9	TRBJ1-2	many	TRBD1	TGTGCCAGCAGCCGGGGACAGGGGGACCTCTATGGCTACACCTTC	CASSRGQGDLYGYTF
TRBV6-5	TRBJ2-5	-	TRBD1	TGTGCCAGCAGTTACTCGCCGACAGGGATACAAGAGACCCAGTACTTC	CASSYSPTGIQETQYF
TRBV5-1	TRBJ2-6	-	-	TGCGCCAGCAGCGCACAGGGTGGGGCCAACGTCCTGACTTTC	CASSAQGGANVLTF
TRBV30	TRBJ2-5	-	-	TGTGCCTGGAGTTCACCAGGGGATCTCCTCTTC	CAWSSPGDLLF
TRBV6-1	TRBJ2-5	-	-	TGTGCCAGCTCTGGAGGGGGACACCTCCTCGAGGACCAGTACTTC	CASSGGGHLLEDQYF
TRBV5-1	TRBJ2-3	few	-	TGCGCCAGCAGCTTACAGAGGGCAGATACGCAGTATTTT	CASSLQRADTQYF
TRBV12-3/TRBV12-4	TRBJ2-3	few	-	TGTGCCAGCCAGTCCCTAGCCGGAGATACGCAGTATTTT	CASQSLAGDTQYF
TRBV7-3	TRBJ1-2	-	TRBD1	TGTGCCAGCAGCCCGGGACAGGGTGCCTTCTATGGCTACACCTTC	CASSPGQGAFYGYTF
TRBV18	TRBJ2-3	few	-	TGTGCCAGCTCACCGACGCGGGGCCCGGATACGCAGTATTTT	CASSPTRGPDTQYF
TRBV7-8	TRBJ2-1	few	-	TGTGCCAGCAGCTTCCATTCGAGGGAGCAGTTCTTC	CASSFHSREQFF
TRBV25-1	TRBJ2-1	-	TRBD1	TGTGCCAGCAGTGACCTCGGGACAGACCCTTTGAATGAGCAGTTCTTC	CASSDLGTDPLNEQFF
TRBV7-2	TRBJ2-3	few	TRBD2	TGTGCCAGCAGCTTAATCGGGGGGGGCACAGATACGCAGTATTTT	CASSLIGGGTDTQYF
TRBV18	TRBJ1-1	few	-	TGTGCCAGCTCACCGGACAGACAAACCACTGAAGCTTTCTTT	CASSPDRQTTEAFF
TRBV19	TRBJ1-5	few	-	TGTGCCAGTAGTGCTGGGGGCGCGGGACAGCCCCAGCATTTT	CASSAGGAGQPQHF
TRBV10-2	TRBJ2-1	many	-	TGCGCCAGCAGTGACCCCTTAGGAGTCTACAATGAGCAGTTCTTC	CASSDPLGVYNEQFF
TRBV7-2	TRBJ1-2	-	-	TGTGCCAGCAGCTTAAAAACCTTAAACTATGGCTACACCTTC	CASSLKTLNYGYTF
TRBV10-2	TRBJ2-1	-	-	TGCGCCAGCAGTGATCGGGCCCCGAGCACGCAGTTCTTC	CASSDRAPSTQFF
TRBV9	TRBJ2-1	-	TRBD2	TGTGCCAGCAGCCCGGGGGGGATGAACAATGAGCAGTTCTTC	CASSPGGMNNEQFF
TRBV4-2	TRBJ2-2	many	TRBD2	TGTGCCAGCAGCCCTCAGGGCGGGGGGGCCACCGGGGAGCTGTTTTTT	CASSPQGGGATGELFF
TRBV5-4	TRBJ1-1	few	TRBD1	TGTGCCAGCAGCTGGGGACAGGGGGTTGAAGCTTTCTTT	CASSWGQGVEAFF
TRBV6-5	TRBJ2-1	many	-	TGTGCCAGCAGTTACTCGTCAGGGGCCTACAATGAGCAGTTCTTC	CASSYSSGAYNEQFF